This T cell receptor beta chain was recorded in a study of cytomegalovirus exposure and HLA in healthy donors (dated by TCRdb to about 2017). With respect to the entire study: According to an earlier analysis of 550 to 750 of the donors, about 180 million T cells yielded 90 million to 140 million unique TCR beta sequences and 276 Gb of sequence data. An early release that covered about 600 HLA-typed donors contained about 300 gigabases of sequencing data and around 85 million unique TCR sequences. Of the approximately 400 genotyped donors, more than 75% were placed in the genetic ancestry cluster associated with self-reported Caucasian donors. The study aimed to test whether signatures of past pathogen exposure could be identified by cataloging public T cell receptors. Using immunosequencing, the study profiled T cell repertoires from approximately 700 subjects and related those repertoires to cytomegalovirus serostatus. Along with the approximately 620-subject first cohort, a separate validation cohort of roughly 110 different subjects was used. High-throughput TCR immunosequencing, statistical association of individual TCRs with disease status, and machine learning were combined to predict cytomegalovirus infection status. To study patterns of TCR occurrence, a later analysis re-analyzed previously published TCR beta repertoires from 666 donors and added high-resolution HLA genotyping. The later analysis used no new phenotypic data to find candidate immune exposures, relying instead on TCR beta sequences and their occurrence across donors. An earlier analysis of approximately 640 of the donors applied high-throughput TCR beta sequencing to assess whether each TCR beta V gene segment acted as functional or pseudogenic. Donor age, sex, ethnicity and CMV serostatus were collected together with the repertoire data. In a later genetic analysis, genome-wide SNP genotypes for about three fifths of the 666 donors were used, and that subset was treated as a discovery cohort. Every repertoire in the discovery cohort had been generated on one and the same sequencing platform. HLA typing included class I and class II loci at four-digit resolution. The number of typed donors differed by locus: about 620-640 for A, B, C, DRB1 and DQB1; some 540 for DQA1; roughly 600 for DPA1; and approximately 450 for DPB1. Because of strong linkage in the cohort, five DR-DQ haplotypes were treated as single units for association and clustering. Among 398 genotyped donors of the cohort, an average of about 220,000 unique TCR beta nucleotide sequences was sequenced per donor, of which 15% to 20% were non-productive. Beyond this particular receptor, the publication reports: Because some donors lacked HLA typing at each locus, the association tests relied only on the typed subset. The presence/absence analyses assumed that sequencing depth was roughly uniform across donors, and that assumption may not be true. This cohort had only TCR beta chains sequenced, and the lack of alpha or paired-chain data limited which features could be detected. Most CMV-associated TCR beta chains appeared to be HLA-restricted in a later analysis, and the HLA associations seemed to be driven largely by CMV exposure. A further reported finding was that TCR beta sequences accurately predicted the HLA-A and HLA-B alleles for most subjects in the first cohort. According to a later genetic analysis, donors in an Asian-associated ancestry cluster had fewer N-insertions in productive TCRs than the approximately 670-donor mean. For the cohort, immune exposure information was limited to CMV serostatus. The study listed 164 TCR beta chains as associated with cytomegalovirus. Linkage disequilibrium might explain the correlated functional status among segregating V segments, but an unknown experimental factor could not be excluded. In a later analysis, the rate of TCR association differed among HLA loci, with DRB1 alleles having the most associated TCRs and HLA-C alleles having the fewest. At a false discovery rate of 0.05, a later analysis linked about 16,000 TCR beta sequences to specific HLA alleles. Because counts were too low, under 20 rarely observed V segments, including chromosome 9 orphons, were left out of the earlier analysis of 500 to 650 of the donors. Cytomegalovirus status was reported to be diagnosed by the classifier with high specificity and sensitivity in both the original and validation cohorts. In a later analysis, HLA-associated TCR beta chains showed more clonal expansion and lower generation probabilities than non-associated chains that were equally common. In vitro tests confirmed that a few of the cytomegalovirus-associated TCR beta chains recognize cytomegalovirus antigens. The sequencing pipeline was judged likely to have produced a cluster of highly shared sequence variants as a technical artifact. An earlier analysis of some 560 of the donors showed that most TCR beta V segments appeared in productive rearrangements either about 90% or about 30% of the time, which broadly matched IMGT annotations. Strong co-occurrence of HLA alleles, especially DR and DQ, made assigning TCR associations to individual alleles difficult. A later genetic analysis associated a missense DCLRE1C variant with V-gene and J-gene trimming of TCR beta chains, and an independent cohort replicated the association. Most TCR sequences were seen in very few donors, while some public TCRs were found in many individuals. According to a later analysis, parvovirus B19, influenza, CMV and Epstein-Barr virus appeared linked to several top co-occurrence clusters. The authors suggested that the approach could potentially be extended to other disease states and immunological phenotypes.

Concerning this clone: Its antigen is still unknown. No per-base quality is available; no much larger clone lies one base away.

The cohort consisted of some 670 healthy bone marrow donors. At the time of sampling, all cohort members were nominally healthy, though unrecorded immune exposures were likely present. The donor tested CMV seropositive and was one of the 289 seropositive cohort members. Every donor gave a peripheral blood sample, and the peripheral blood mononuclear cells from that sample were used for TCR beta sequencing. The Qiagen DNeasy Blood Extraction Kit was used to extract genomic DNA from the blood cell samples. The protocol used for the library was the immunoSEQ multiplex PCR assay. For the multiplex PCR, a mixture combining 60 forward primers for TCR Vbeta segments and 13 reverse primers for TCR Jbeta segments was used. Amplification of the CDR3 region of rearranged TCR beta genes was performed with a multiplex PCR assay on genomic DNA. The Illumina HiSeq System was used to sequence the amplified TCR beta libraries as 87-base-pair reads. The study's processing was this. A later analysis counted about 80 million unique TCR beta chains across the 550 to 700 repertoires, and about 10 million of these chains were shared by at least two donors. To remove PCR and sequencing errors, raw reads were error-corrected and collapsed into unique sequences using a nearest-neighbor algorithm that merged closely related sequences. CDR3 sequences were aligned to IMGT reference sequences to assign V, D and J gene segments. Each retained sequence needed at least a six-nucleotide match to both a V gene segment and a J gene segment. Rearrangements were called productive when the CDR3 lacked stop codons and stayed in frame with V and J; all others were non-productive. CDR3 was defined by IMGT convention, running from the second conserved V-encoded cysteine to the conserved J-encoded phenylalanine. In an earlier analysis of just under 600 of the donors, sequences lacking an unambiguous match to a single V gene segment were excluded. An earlier analysis of over 450 of the donors classified V segments as functional when productive rearrangements were above 56.7% and as segregating when the standard deviation between donors was above 5%. A statistical classification framework was developed to diagnose cytomegalovirus status using the catalog of TCR beta chain sequences. In a later analysis, TCR nucleotide sequences were compared against IMGT/GENE-DB human TR gene sequences so that V and J genes could be assigned. Using the TCRdist pipeline, a later analysis assigned CDR3 sequences along with most-parsimonious VDJ recombination scenarios. A later analysis defined each TCR beta chain by its CDR3 amino acid sequence plus V-gene family, and excluded reads lacking a unique V-gene family. As a way to deal with suspected cross-contamination and a sequencing artifact, a later analysis dropped 450 to 700 nucleotide sequences that were highly shared and had low generation probability. A later analysis calculated a clonal expansion index for each public chain from normalized within-repertoire ranks of inferred template counts. In a later analysis, generation probabilities were computed with a VDJ recombination model fitted to out-of-frame rearrangements, and the resulting probabilities were checked against IGoR. Hypergeometric tests were used in a later analysis to score TCR-TCR, TCR-HLA and TCR-CMV co-occurrence, with a repertoire-size bias correction applied to the TCR pairs. False discovery rates were estimated in a later analysis by permuting HLA or CMV assignments 20 times. In a later analysis, co-occurring TCRs were grouped using DBSCAN, with TCRdist sequence similarity added in when clustering inside HLA-allele-positive subsets. Repertoires with fewer than 30,000 or more than 120,000 public chains, plus five repertoires with anomalous nucleotide sharing, were excluded from co-occurrence clustering. The immuneACCESS repertoire file appears here via TCRdb, limited to in-frame rearrangements. These files lack a portion of the clones; in checked studies, under half of the deficit traces to unresolved V genes, and the cause of the others is not known. That table supplies the V and J calls and clone size; D and trimming were determined from the DNA. This sample gives about 160,000 clones in total; about 80% of them show up just once. About 1.6% of the sample comes from the top ten.

Sequenced input: PBMCs. This sequence originates from a girl aged 10 to 17 in good health and CMV-seropositive.

This receptor has the CDR3 CASSLEGLGRDEQYF. The DNA is as follows: TGCGCCAGCAGCTTGGAGGGACTGGGGAGGGACGAGCAGTACTTC. Rearrangement joined TRBV5-1 to TRBJ2-7, and 7 junction bases match TRBD2. Trimming accounts for 0 bases at V and 5 bases at J, while the number of junction bases matched to no gene is 8. The CDR3 runs 15 residues from the cysteine to the phenylalanine. This entry keeps only the CDR3 DNA: 45 bases, framed from base 1. Via the germline V gene, CDR1 is SGHRS and CDR2 YFSETQ.